The 29 T cell receptor beta chains below come from one sample, sequenced in a study of shared clonotypes between healthy human individuals. The repertoire was sequenced with immunoSEQ multiplex PCR; TCRdb's copy has only in-frame clones and lacks some. The sample lists about 2.3 million clones, 85% to 95% occurring once. Input material: naive CD4+ T cells from PBMCs. Subset given: CD45RA+ positively selected. The receptors were sampled from a man aged 18 to 29 in good health. Some clones in this sample may be carry-over from other donors' samples.

The chain is built from TRBV6-5 and TRBJ1-5, with 7 bases lining up with TRBD1. V was pared by 6 bases and J by 9 bases, with 14 bases of the junction left unmatched. CDR3 size: 15 residues. Germline CDR1 MNHEY, CDR2 SVGAGI. The chain's CDR3 is CASSPRGPGTGPQHF. CDR3 coding DNA: TGTGCCAGCAGCCCAAGGGGGCCAGGGACGGGGCCCCAGCATTTT.

CDR3 in amino acids: CASSRIAGWVETQYF. DNA for the CDR3: TGTGCCAGCAGCCGCATAGCGGGGTGGGTGGAGACCCAGTACTTC. J is TRBJ2-5 and V is TRBV9; TRBD2 agrees at 8 bases. This CDR3 has 15 amino acids. Losses at the gene ends were 4 bases for V and 5 bases for J; bases not matched to a gene: 10. CDR1 is SGDLS and CDR2 is YYNGEE in the germline V gene.

J is TRBJ2-5 and V is TRBV15, with 8 nucleotides matching TRBD2. The germline V gene has CDR1 LNHNV and CDR2 YYDKDF (reference sequence). The CDR3 is 14 residues long. Trimming cost V 0 bases and J 9 bases; bases outside gene matches: 6. The CDR3 sequence is CATSRDFSGMAQYF. The CDR3 nucleotides read TGTGCCACCAGCAGAGATTTTAGCGGGATGGCCCAGTACTTC.

V gene TRBV5-5 combines with J gene TRBJ1-3; no firm D call. Germline V CDR1 and CDR2: SGHKS, YYEKEE (reference sequence). Trimming pared 4 bases from V and 8 bases from J, leaving 7 bases between. This CDR3 contains 11 residues. The chain's CDR3 is CASSDVDTIYF. CDR3 sequence (DNA): TGTGCCAGCAGCGACGTGGACACCATATATTTT. Combining the CDR3 with reference TRBV5-5 and TRBJ1-3 gives the whole variable domain DAGVTQSPTHLIKTRGQQVTLRCSPISGHKSVSWYQQVLGQGPQFIFQYYEKEERGRGNFPDRFSARQFPNYSSELNVNALLLGDSALYLCASSDVDTIYFGEGSWLTVV.

The rearrangement joins TRBV11-2 to TRBJ2-1, with 9 bases aligning to TRBD2. The CDR3 sequence is 18 residues long. Looked up from germline, CDR1 is SGHAT and CDR2 is FQNNGV. V lost 3 bases, J lost 7 bases, and 16 bases stayed unmatched. The CDR3 DNA follows: TGTGCCAGCAGCTTGAGAGGGTTCGGGACTAGCAGTAGGAATGAGCAGTTCTTC. Translation: CASSLRGFGTSSRNEQFF.

The chain couples TRBV7-7 to TRBJ2-1, with 8 bases identical to TRBD2. V gave up 2 bases and J gave up 7 bases; unmatched junction bases: 7. Germline lookup yields CDR1 SSHAT and CDR2 FNYEAQ (reference sequence). The CDR3 is 15 amino acids. The CDR3 DNA follows: TGTGCCAGCAGCTTATTTTCGACTAGCGATAATGAGCAGTTCTTC. Its translation: CASSLFSTSDNEQFF.

With regard to this clone: This CDR3 is also generated by other DNA sequences in the sample. This chain joins TRBV28 and TRBJ2-7; no definite D call. V shed 6 bases and J shed 0 bases, with 12 bases lying between them. Germline loops: CDR1 MDHEN, CDR2 SYDVKM. This CDR3 has 14 amino acids. The CDR3 DNA reads TGTGCCAGCAGCCTCATCTCGGGCTCCTACGAGCAGTACTTC. Protein: CASSLISGSYEQYF.

This clone was seen a few times. The chain recombines TRBV10-3 with TRBJ1-2; 10 nucleotides agree with TRBD1. Per germline, CDR1 ENHRY and CDR2 SYGVKD. This CDR3 contains 13 residues. J lost 4 bases, V lost 5 bases, and 1 base had no gene match. The CDR3 loop is CAISRTGGYGYTF. The CDR3 DNA is TGTGCCATCAGTCGGACAGGGGGCTATGGCTACACCTTC.

The J gene is TRBJ2-7, the V gene TRBV10-1, with D maybe TRBD2 (6 bases). The V end lost 8 bases, the J end lost 3 bases, and 17 bases lay between the germline ends. The CDR3 totals 14 residues. Per the germline V gene, CDR1 is WNHNN and CDR2 is SYGVQD (reference sequence). The CDR3 nucleotides are TGCGCCAGCGCCCCTCGCGGGGTCGGCTACGAGCAGTACTTC. Its protein is CASAPRGVGYEQYF.

This chain connects TRBV12-2 to TRBJ2-3; TRBD2 is taken as the D call from the table, unchecked against the DNA. TRBV12-2 is noted as a pseudogene. The CDR3 contains 18 residues. CDR3 amino acids: CASRHSSTASGRTDTQYF. DNA of the CDR3: TGTGCAAGTCGCCATTCTTCTACCGCTAGCGGGAGGACAGATACGCAGTATTTT.

The chain recombines TRBV2 with TRBJ2-3; D gene uncertain. There are 15 residues in the CDR3. Deletions cut 4 bases from V and 1 base from J, with 12 bases between. Germline CDR1 SNHLY, CDR2 FYNNEI. This CDR3 reads CASSAPDDGTDTQYF. The DNA of the CDR3 is TGTGCCAGCAGTGCACCAGACGACGGCACAGATACGCAGTATTTT. The entire variable domain, with the rest obtained from reference TRBV2 and TRBJ2-3, is as follows: EPEVTQTPSHQVTQMGQEVILRCVPISNHLYFYWYRQILGQKVEFLVSFYNNEISEKSEIFDDQFSVERPDGSNFTLKIRSTKLEDSAMYFCASSAPDDGTDTQYFGPGTRLTVL.

This chain joins TRBV4-1 and TRBJ1-4, with 10 bases that match TRBD1. Per the germline V gene, CDR1 is MGHRA and CDR2 is YSYEKL. The length of the CDR3 is 18 residues. Trimming removed 1 base from V and 3 bases from J; junction bases left unmatched: 8. DNA of the CDR3: TGCGCCAGCAGCCAAGGTCCGGGACAGGGGCCGGCTAATGAAAAACTGTTTTTT. Translating gives CASSQGPGQGPANEKLFF.

The chain links TRBV28 to TRBJ2-3; 13 bases agree with TRBD2. CDR3 size: 20 residues. V dropped 6 bases and J dropped 8; count of bases not matched to a gene: 23. Looked up from germline, CDR1 is MDHEN and CDR2 is SYDVKM. CDR3 coding DNA: TGTGCCAGCAGAATCTCAAATTACGTACTAGCGGGAGGGCCCCACGGTACGCAGTATTTT. This gives the protein CASRISNYVLAGGPHGTQYF.

The chain is built from TRBV6-6 and TRBJ2-1; 8 bases fit TRBD2. The CDR3 totals 14 residues. Trimming took 6 bases from V and 8 from J; bases not matched to a gene: 9. Germline lookup yields CDR1 MNHNY and CDR2 SVGAGI (reference sequence). The CDR3 spells CASRVAGSSDEQFF. The DNA of the CDR3 is TGTGCCAGCAGGGTAGCGGGAAGTAGCGATGAGCAGTTCTTC.

The V gene is TRBV11-2, the J gene TRBJ2-2; D may be TRBD1 or TRBD2 (8 bases each). The germline gives CDR1 SGHAT, CDR2 FQNNGV. V dropped 5 bases and J dropped 6 bases, with 22 bases sitting between them. The CDR3 length is 17 residues. This CDR3 is CASSPNTGGLGAGELFF. CDR3 nucleotides: TGTGCCAGCAGCCCGAACACAGGGGGACTAGGAGCCGGGGAGCTGTTTTTT.

The chain is built from TRBV5-1 and TRBJ2-3, with unresolved D. The CDR3 sequence is 14 residues long. V was clipped by 3 bases and J by 5 bases, with 13 bases between them. From germline, CDR1 is SGHRS and CDR2 YFSETQ. CDR3 coding DNA: TGCGCCAGCAGCTGGGTCACGGATAAAGATACGCAGTATTTT. Encoded protein: CASSWVTDKDTQYF.

The rearrangement joins TRBV11-2 to TRBJ2-5; 8 nucleotides agree with TRBD2. Trimming took 1 base from V and 5 from J; bases not matched to a gene: 12. This CDR3 has 17 residues. Per the germline V gene, CDR1 is SGHAT and CDR2 is FQNNGV. CDR3 in amino acids: CASSLAFPSGPPETQYF. In DNA form, the CDR3 reads TGTGCCAGCAGCTTAGCTTTTCCTAGCGGGCCCCCGGAGACCCAGTACTTC.

As to this clone: Other DNA sequences in the sample encode the same CDR3. The rearrangement joins TRBV28 to TRBJ2-3; 8 bases agree with TRBD1. V shed 1 base, J shed 1 base, and the junction held 1 base outside the gene matches. The CDR3 spans 15 residues. The germline V gene has CDR1 MDHEN and CDR2 SYDVKM. The CDR3 coding sequence is TGTGCCAGCAGTTTATCAGGGGGCGGCACAGATACGCAGTATTTT. Amino acid sequence: CASSLSGGGTDTQYF.

This clone was detected once. The rearrangement uses TRBV4-3 and TRBJ2-1, with 7 positions matching TRBD1. This CDR3 region has 14 residues. Germline CDR1 and CDR2: LGHNA and YSLEER. V lost 4 bases and J lost 4; bases outside the gene matches: 4. This chain's CDR3 is CASSPHRGYNEQFF. In DNA form, the CDR3 reads TGCGCCAGCAGCCCACACAGGGGATACAATGAGCAGTTCTTC.

The chain carries TRBV9 and TRBJ2-6; D gene unclear. CDR3 length: 18 residues. Trimming cost V 0 bases and J 0 bases, with 13 bases left between them. Germline CDR1 and CDR2: SGDLS and YYNGEE. The CDR3, as DNA: TGTGCCAGCAGCGTAGGTGGCTTAAATCGCTCTGGGGCCAACGTCCTGACTTTC. It specifies CASSVGGLNRSGANVLTF.

The rearrangement links TRBV2 to TRBJ2-2; a possible D gene is TRBD1 (5 bases). The CDR3 consists of 15 residues. The ends were cut back, 6 bases at V and 5 bases at J, with 16 bases in the middle. Germline values: CDR1 SNHLY, CDR2 FYNNEI. CDR3 sequence (DNA): TGTGCCAGCAGGGACACTGGGGCGTCGACCGGGGAGCTGTTTTTT. Encoded protein: CASRDTGASTGELFF. Using reference TRBV2 and TRBJ2-2 for the parts outside the CDR3, the full variable domain is EPEVTQTPSHQVTQMGQEVILRCVPISNHLYFYWYRQILGQKVEFLVSFYNNEISEKSEIFDDQFSVERPDGSNFTLKIRSTKLEDSAMYFCASRDTGASTGELFFGEGSRLTVL.

The V gene is TRBV28, the J gene TRBJ2-1; 7 bases align to TRBD1. CDR3 length: 16 amino acids. The trim removed 3 bases at V and 7 bases at J, leaving 12 bases unmatched. CDR1 and CDR2 (germline): MDHEN, SYDVKM. The CDR3 DNA is TGTGCCAGCAGTTTGCTAGGAGACAGGGTGTTGAATGAGCAGTTCTTC. Residues: CASSLLGDRVLNEQFF.

There are a few counts of this clone. The CDR3 is CASSLSQGNTIYF. CDR3 nucleotides: TGTGCCAGCAGTTTATCCCAGGGAAACACCATATATTTT. The chain employs TRBV27 and TRBJ1-3, with D hard to call. Germline V gene data show CDR1 as MNHEY and CDR2 as SMNVEV (reference sequence). This CDR3 contains 13 residues. V was trimmed by 0 bases and J by 4 bases, leaving 4 bases between them.

The V call is TRBV27, the J call TRBJ2-6; D gene ambiguous. CDR1 is MNHEY, CDR2 SMNVEV, per germline (reference sequence). The CDR3 covers 15 residues. V lost 6 bases, J lost 2 bases, and 11 bases lay in between. CDR3 amino acids: CASRWRETGANVLTF. The CDR3 DNA sequence: TGTGCCAGCAGATGGAGAGAGACTGGGGCCAACGTCCTGACTTTC.

This sequence joins TRBV9 and TRBJ1-2; the D is unclear. V shed 0 bases and J shed 4 bases, with 13 bases lying between them. The V gene's germline CDR1 is SGDLS and CDR2 YYNGEE. The CDR3 is 15 amino acids. DNA for the CDR3: TGTGCCAGCAGCGTAGTCGGGGAGGGCCCCTATGGCTACACCTTC. Encoded protein: CASSVVGEGPYGYTF.

The CDR3 reads CASSLGWGNTEAFF. CDR3 nucleotide sequence: TGTGCCAGCAGCTTAGGGTGGGGGAACACTGAAGCTTTCTTT. The V gene is TRBV7-2, the J gene TRBJ1-1; D remains ambiguous. The CDR3 consists of 14 residues. Germline CDR1 is SGHTA and CDR2 is FQGNSA. The V gene lost 1 base and the J gene lost 1 base, with 7 bases spanning the gap.

The gene calls are TRBV28 and TRBJ1-2; unclear D gene. Germline V lookup: CDR1 MDHEN, CDR2 SYDVKM. V was pared by 2 bases and J by 4 bases, with 8 bases between. The CDR3 extends over 13 amino acids. CDR3 in amino acids: CASSLTASYGYTF. The CDR3 nucleotides are TGTGCCAGCAGTTTAACGGCCTCCTATGGCTACACCTTC.

Turning to this clone: The sample has other DNA sequences that encode this CDR3 too. The chain carries TRBV27 and TRBJ1-2; D is ambiguous. This CDR3 has 15 residues. Germline lookup yields CDR1 MNHEY and CDR2 SMNVEV (reference sequence). Trimming stripped 3 bases from V and 0 bases from J, with 11 bases between. CDR3 bases: TGTGCCAGCAGTTTGAGTGGAAGTGCTAACTATGGCTACACCTTC. It specifies CASSLSGSANYGYTF.

This chain connects TRBV7-3 to TRBJ2-1, with 7 positions matching TRBD1. CDR3 size: 15 residues. The germline gives CDR1 SGHTA, CDR2 FQGTGA. The J segment lost 2 bases and the V segment lost 3 bases, leaving 4 bases of the junction unmatched. CDR3 nucleotide sequence: TGTGCCAGCAGCTTTGACAGGGACACCTACAATGAGCAGTTCTTC. It is translated as CASSFDRDTYNEQFF.